This T cell receptor beta chain was sequenced during a study of OX40 agonist ivuxolimab in advanced cancers. Across the study: A history of anti-PD-1, anti-PD-L1 or anti-CTLA-4 therapy was acceptable, and over 30% had some. Three partial responders included one hepatocellular carcinoma patient and two cutaneous melanoma patients.

Assay used: immunoSEQ multiplex PCR; TCRdb lists only in-frame clones, some missing. Counted here are about 96,000 clones, approximately 80% occurring once; the ten biggest clones make up 4.5% to 6%. Germline CDR1 and CDR2: SGHNT and YENEEA. V shed 3 bases and J 6 bases; nucleotides not matched to a gene: 13. The CDR3 contains 17 residues. Regarding the study as a whole: Clonal expansion from baseline to week 6 occurred in both CD4+ and CD8+ T cells. Individuals who were partial responders at 0.1-3.0 mg/kg had clonal expansion that ranked among the lowest.

As regards this clone: Its specificity is not known.

This chain uses TRBV11-3 with TRBJ2-2, with 7 positions matching TRBD1. This clonotype was sampled from an adult with an advanced solid tumor such as melanoma, head and neck, liver or kidney cancer. This sample comprised CD4+ or CD8+ T cells sorted from blood, obtained in a trial of the OX40 agonist ivuxolimab. CDR3 residues: CASSFGWGTDNAGELFF. CDR3 sequence (DNA): TGTGCCAGCAGCTTTGGTTGGGGGACAGATAACGCCGGGGAGCTGTTTTTT.